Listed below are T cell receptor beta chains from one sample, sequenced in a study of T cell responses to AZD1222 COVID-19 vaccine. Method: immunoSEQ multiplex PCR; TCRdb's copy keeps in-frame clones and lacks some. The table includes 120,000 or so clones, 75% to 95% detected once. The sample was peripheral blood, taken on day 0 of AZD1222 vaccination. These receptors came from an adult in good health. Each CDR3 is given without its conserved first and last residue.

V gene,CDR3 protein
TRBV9,ASSDRLAGSTGELF
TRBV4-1,ASSQVHFGNQPQH
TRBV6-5,ASSSGSGNTIY
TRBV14,ASSQDSSGNTIY
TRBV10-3,AIRKEAMNTEAF
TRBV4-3,ASSPEAAGTRFGGYT
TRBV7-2,ASSGGPGSYGYT
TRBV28,ASSDPDYYNEQF
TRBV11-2,ASSLGSWRAGGQETQY
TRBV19,ASSIGGSNTGELF
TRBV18,ASSPKNEQF
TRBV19,ASISSGTKNIQY
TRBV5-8,ASSYHPSGQGKETQY
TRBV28,ASSPHRGNQPQH
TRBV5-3,ARSLGTSGPY
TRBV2,ASSETPRRSSYNSPLH
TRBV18,ASSPHSPSGGTYNEQF
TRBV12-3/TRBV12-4,ASSLTRDQPQH
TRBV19,ASSWGHEQY
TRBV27,ASSFPSRNEQF
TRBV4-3,ASSQGLRGSLYEQY
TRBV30,AWSQDSHGYT
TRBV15,ATVGPGTSGRGYNEQF
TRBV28,ASSLPGTGGTEAF
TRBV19,ASSFSDTQY
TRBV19,ASSMQGANGYT
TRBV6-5,ASSSLGNSYNEQF
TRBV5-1,ASSLKGAMNTEAF
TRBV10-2,ATTPGLSAYEQY
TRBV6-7,ASSMTGGRSNQPQH
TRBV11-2,ASSLGHGAYEQY
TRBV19,ASSMTGTGNQPQH
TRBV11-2,ASSLGSRAFYEQY
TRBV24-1,ATSRPGQGSANTGELF
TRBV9,ASSPRGSNYGYT
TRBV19,ASGQGRNSPLH
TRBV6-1,ASSAGVRAGMSQPQH
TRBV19,ASSRGPGDIQY
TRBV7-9,ASSLGPMAGAYNEQF
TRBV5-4,ASSSRRGDTGELF
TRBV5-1,ASSLRSVSRETQY
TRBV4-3,ASSQDRTTYGYT
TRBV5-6,ASSFSGTGTYEQY
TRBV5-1,ASSLPAGSTDTQY
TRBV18,ASSQNPGPGANVLT
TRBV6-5,ASSPTTGPGQPQH
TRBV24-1,ATRASGMYNEQF
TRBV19,ASSNSGQPQH
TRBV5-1,ASSPEPGLAGGNEQF
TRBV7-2,ASSSNGGRATGELF
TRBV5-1,ASSLDPAGGHNEQF